The clone carrying this TCR beta chain was observed a handful of times. Antigen: not known. TCRdb re-analysed the reads in MiXCR, keeping a single row per CDR3 protein. The sample holds 350,000 to 400,000 distinct CDR3 sequences, roughly 34% seen once. This record comes from a study of T cell repertoires in cytomegalovirus infection. Across the whole study: CMV epitopes used comprised recently identified HLA-C-restricted ones and well-studied HLA-B-restricted ones. Evidence of both CMV infection and a matching HLA type came from public TCR beta signatures.

The germline CDR1 and CDR2 sequences are LNHDA and SQIVND (reference sequence). The CDR3 consists of 16 residues. V lost 5 bases and J 1 base, leaving 15 bases between the germline ends. Overall study findings and caveats: Clonotype analysis showed dominance of the ex vivo response by HLA-C-restricted CMV-specific TCR beta clonotypes. Cumulated frequencies of public TCR beta families served to identify carriers of CMV plus the relevant HLA.

Here the sequenced sample was cultured PBMCs, taken from culture after CMV antigen stimulation. The TCR sequence derives from a human donor in good health (CMV status not recorded). Some clones in this sample may be carry-over from other donors' samples. The rearrangement uses TRBV19 and TRBJ1-3; D call uncertain. The CDR3 sequence: CASSLRGGVSGNTIYF. The CDR3 DNA is TGTGCCAGTAGTCTACGAGGAGGTGTTTCTGGAAACACCATATATTTT.